This T cell receptor beta chain was profiled in a study of cytomegalovirus exposure and HLA in healthy donors. The overall study: HLA-typed donors contributed 80 million to 85 million unique TCRs, which were held in an early data release.

Note on this clone: Its antigen is not identified.

The donors were healthy bone marrow donors. It was with 60 Vbeta and 13 Jbeta primers that the PCR ran. Libraries were prepared by immunoSEQ multiplex PCR; TCRdb keeps only in-frame clonotypes and omits some of them. The top ten hold more than 0.8% of the sample, which has over 200,000 clones, about 89% seen once. Overall study findings and caveats: Clonal expansion, a later analysis showed, was greater in HLA-associated TCR beta chains than in equally common others.

This TCR was recovered from a woman younger than 30 in good health and CMV-seronegative. Specimen: PBMCs.

The CDR3 sequence: CASSLESRRAYEQYF. Written as DNA, the CDR3 is TGTGCCAGCAGCTTAGAGTCGCGGCGAGCCTACGAGCAGTACTTC. The chain combines TRBV7-2 with TRBJ2-7, with D hard to call. The CDR3 contains 15 residues. From germline, CDR1 is SGHTA and CDR2 FQGNSA. Trimming took 1 base from V and 2 from J, leaving 12 bases between them.